What follows are 14 T cell receptor beta chains derived from one specimen sequenced in a study of T cell repertoires in cytomegalovirus infection. The antigens these receptors bind are not known. TCRdb reanalysed the reads using MiXCR and keeps one entry per CDR3 protein. Altogether about 570,000 distinct CDR3 sequences are present, approximately 40% being singletons, with the ten largest covering over 45%. The sample consisted of cultured PBMCs, taken from culture after CMV antigen stimulation. These receptors were taken from a human donor in good health (CMV status not recorded). Some clones in this sample may be carry-over from other donors' samples.

V usage is TRBV4-1 and J usage is TRBJ1-2, with a possible D match to TRBD1 (5 bases). V lost 1 base to trimming and J lost 6 bases, with 15 bases between them. The CDR3 consists of 15 residues. From germline, CDR1 is MGHRA and CDR2 YSYEKL. CDR3 sequence reads: CASSQGYHLGDGYTF. The CDR3 nucleotides read TGCGCCAGCAGCCAAGGGTACCACCTGGGGGATGGCTACACCTTC.

This clonotype was detected only a few times. One end of the junction is discordant with germline, which a read error may explain. The CDR3 DNA sequence: TGTGCCAGCTCACCGGGGACTAGCTCCGTTTCCGTCGAGCGGTACTTC. It yields the protein CASSPGTSSVSVERYF. V is TRBV18 and J is TRBJ2-7; 9 bases agree with TRBD2. Germline V gene sequence: CDR1 KGHSH, CDR2 LQKENI. The CDR3 has 16 amino acids.

The V gene is TRBV25-1, the J gene TRBJ1-4, with TRBD1 as a possible D gene (6 bases). The germline V gene has CDR1 MGHDK and CDR2 SYGVNS. The length of the CDR3 is 15 residues. V gave up 7 bases and J gave up 7 bases, with 19 bases separating them. The CDR3 DNA sequence: TGTGCCAGCAAGATGGGGGGGGCCGGAGGTGAAAAACTGTTTTTT. Its translation is CASKMGGAGGEKLFF.

The genes are TRBV7-8 and TRBJ2-5, with TRBD2 identical over 9 bases. Germline CDR1 reads SGHVS; CDR2 reads FQNEAQ. Losses at the gene ends were 3 bases for V and 1 base for J; bases not matched to a gene: 3. The CDR3 is made up of 15 amino acids. The CDR3 DNA is TGTGCCAGCAGCTTTCGGCGGGGGGGCCAAGAGACCCAGTACTTC. Translating gives CASSFRRGGQETQYF.

The genes are TRBV18 and TRBJ2-1, with 10 bases lining up with TRBD2. Per the germline V gene, CDR1 is KGHSH and CDR2 is LQKENI. J was trimmed by 8 bases and V by 2 bases; bases with no gene match: 3. The CDR3 sequence is 14 residues long. The CDR3, as DNA: TGTGCCAGCTCACCAGAGCGGGGGGGTGATGAGCAGTTCTTC. This translates into CASSPERGGDEQFF.

This chain connects TRBV7-2 to TRBJ2-3; D is perhaps TRBD2 (6 bases). CDR3 size: 13 residues. CDR1 and CDR2 from the germline V gene are SGHTA and FQGNSA. V dropped 5 bases and J dropped 10 bases, with 16 bases sitting between them. CDR3 region: CASSVRGLRAQYF. The DNA of the CDR3 is TGTGCCAGCAGCGTTAGGGGACTTCGGGCGCAGTATTTT. Full variable domain (missing parts from reference TRBV7-2 and TRBJ2-3): GAGVSQSPSNKVTEKGKDVELRCDPISGHTALYWYRQSLGQGLEFLIYFQGNSAPDKSGLPSDRFSAERTGGSVSTLTIQRTQQEDSAVYLCASSVRGLRAQYFGPGTRLTVL.

This chain links TRBV27 with TRBJ2-1, with 10 bases matching TRBD2. This CDR3 spans 16 amino acids. With V trimmed by 5 bases and J by 7 bases, 11 bases remained unmatched. The germline V gene has CDR1 MNHEY and CDR2 SMNVEV (reference sequence). CDR3: CASSVGRLAGLNEQFF. The CDR3, as DNA: TGTGCCAGCAGTGTAGGCCGACTAGCGGGTCTGAATGAGCAGTTCTTC.

This clonotype was seen more than once but under ten times. The V gene is TRBV20-1, the J gene TRBJ2-7; the D gene could be TRBD1 or TRBD2 (5 bases each). CDR3 size: 13 residues. In germline, CDR1 is DFQATT, CDR2 SNEGSKA (reference sequence). V was clipped by 5 bases and J by 2 bases, with 13 bases between them. In DNA, the CDR3 is TGCAGTGCTTCCTCAGCGGACACCTACGAGCAGTACTTC. Translated, it gives CSASSADTYEQYF.

The chain carries TRBV20-1 and TRBJ2-5; D perhaps matches TRBD2 (6 bases). This CDR3 comprises 16 residues. V was pared by 4 bases and J by 1 base, with 19 bases between. Germline CDR1 reads DFQATT; CDR2 reads SNEGSKA (reference sequence). This chain's CDR3 is CSAIPFKDYSQETQYF. CDR3 nucleotides: TGCAGTGCTATACCTTTTAAGGACTACTCCCAAGAGACCCAGTACTTC.

V gene TRBV19 combines with J gene TRBJ2-7, with 11 bases aligning to TRBD2. CDR1 and CDR2 from the germline V gene are LNHDA and SQIVND (reference sequence). The CDR3 is 16 amino acids. Germline trimming cut 2 bases from V and 6 bases from J; bases unmatched to any gene: 9. The CDR3 bases are TGTGCCAGTAGTATATGGGACGGGACTAGCGGTCCCGAGCAGTACTTC. Its protein product is CASSIWDGTSGPEQYF.

This clonotype was seen a handful of times. J is TRBJ2-2 and V is TRBV7-8, with 9 nucleotides matching TRBD2. This CDR3 comprises 16 residues. Germline V gene data show CDR1 as SGHVS and CDR2 as FQNEAQ. The J segment lost 7 bases and the V segment lost 4 bases, leaving 10 bases of the junction unmatched. The DNA of the CDR3 is TGTGCCAGCAGCTCCGCTAGCGGGGAGTGGTTCGGGGAGCTGTTTTTT. Translating it yields CASSSASGEWFGELFF.

The sample holds a few counts of this clonotype. V usage is TRBV11-2 and J usage is TRBJ2-2; a weak D match, TRBD1 (7 bases). This CDR3 comprises 16 residues. Trimming pared 3 bases from V and 5 bases from J, leaving 16 bases between. Germline CDR1 reads SGHAT; CDR2 reads FQNNGV. The CDR3 nucleotides are TGTGCCAGCAGCTTCGCCCCCAGGGGGGAAACCGGGGAGCTGTTTTTT. Translated, it gives CASSFAPRGETGELFF. Drawing the rest from reference TRBV11-2 and TRBJ2-2, the complete variable domain is EAGVAQSPRYKIIEKRQSVAFWCNPISGHATLYWYQQILGQGPKLLIQFQNNGVVDDSQLPKDRFSAERLKGVDSTLKIQPAKLEDSAVYLCASSFAPRGETGELFFGEGSRLTVL.

This sequence joins TRBV11-2 and TRBJ1-1; D call uncertain. Trimming left V 0 bases short and J 1 base short, with 18 bases between. This CDR3 is 18 amino acids long. From germline, CDR1 is SGHAT and CDR2 FQNNGV. CDR3 bases: TGTGCCAGCAGCTTAGATAGTCCTCGGAGACTCAAGAACACTGAAGCTTTCTTT. Translation: CASSLDSPRRLKNTEAFF.

The V gene is TRBV6-6, the J gene TRBJ2-7, with 8 bases matching TRBD1. Per the germline V gene, CDR1 is MNHNY and CDR2 is SVGAGI (reference sequence). The CDR3 extends over 12 amino acids. With 6 bases clipped from V and 9 bases from J, the junction kept 7 bases outside the gene matches. The CDR3 coding sequence is TGTGCCAGCAGACATCAGGGGGCAAGGCAGTACTTC. This encodes CASRHQGARQYF.